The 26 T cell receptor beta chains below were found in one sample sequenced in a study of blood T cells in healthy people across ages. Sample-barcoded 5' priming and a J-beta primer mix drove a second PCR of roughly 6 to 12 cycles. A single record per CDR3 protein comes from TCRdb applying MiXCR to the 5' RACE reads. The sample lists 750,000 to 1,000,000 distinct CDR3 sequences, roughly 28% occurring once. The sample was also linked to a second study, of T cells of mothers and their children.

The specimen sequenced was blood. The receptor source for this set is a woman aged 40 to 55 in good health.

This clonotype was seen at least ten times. The CDR3 DNA sequence: TGTGCCAGCGTTAGCGGGGGGGCAGTGAGAGAGACCCAGTACTTC. This encodes CASVSGGAVRETQYF. The chain couples TRBV28 to TRBJ2-5; the match to TRBD2 covers 11 bases. V shed 8 bases, J shed 4 bases, and the junction held 9 bases outside the gene matches. The CDR3 loop spans 15 amino acids. Germline V CDR1 and CDR2: MDHEN, SYDVKM.

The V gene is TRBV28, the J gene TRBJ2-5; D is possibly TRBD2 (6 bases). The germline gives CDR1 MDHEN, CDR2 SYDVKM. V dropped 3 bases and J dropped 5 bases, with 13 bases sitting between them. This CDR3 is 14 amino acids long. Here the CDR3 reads CASSLFRGGETQYF. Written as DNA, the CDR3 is TGTGCCAGCAGTTTGTTTCGGGGAGGCGAGACCCAGTACTTC.

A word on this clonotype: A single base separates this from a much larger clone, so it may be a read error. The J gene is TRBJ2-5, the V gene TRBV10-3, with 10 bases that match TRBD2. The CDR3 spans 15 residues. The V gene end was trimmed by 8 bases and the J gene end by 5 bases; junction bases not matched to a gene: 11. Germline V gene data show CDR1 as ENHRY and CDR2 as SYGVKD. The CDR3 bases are TGTGCCATCGGGGATGGGCTAGCGGGGGTGGAGACCCAGTACTTC. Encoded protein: CAIGDGLAGVETQYF.

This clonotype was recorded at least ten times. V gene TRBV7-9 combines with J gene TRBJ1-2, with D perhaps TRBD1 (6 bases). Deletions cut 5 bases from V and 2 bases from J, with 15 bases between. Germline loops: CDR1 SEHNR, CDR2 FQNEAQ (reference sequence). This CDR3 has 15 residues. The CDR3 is CASSPGTRKNYGYTF. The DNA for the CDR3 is TGTGCCAGCAGCCCCGGGACACGCAAAAACTATGGCTACACCTTC.

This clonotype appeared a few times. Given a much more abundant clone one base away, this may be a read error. CDR3 in DNA: TGTGCCAGCAGGCAATGTAACGAGCAGTACTTC. It translates to CASRQCNEQYF. The rearrangement links TRBV7-2 to TRBJ2-7; D call uncertain. The CDR3 has 11 amino acids. V lost 6 bases, J lost 5 bases, and 8 bases lay in between. Germline CDR1 reads SGHTA; CDR2 reads FQGNSA. Complete variable domain (other parts from reference TRBV7-2 and TRBJ2-7): GAGVSQSPSNKVTEKGKDVELRCDPISGHTALYWYRQSLGQGLEFLIYFQGNSAPDKSGLPSDRFSAERTGGSVSTLTIQRTQQEDSAVYLCASRQCNEQYFGPGTRLTVT.

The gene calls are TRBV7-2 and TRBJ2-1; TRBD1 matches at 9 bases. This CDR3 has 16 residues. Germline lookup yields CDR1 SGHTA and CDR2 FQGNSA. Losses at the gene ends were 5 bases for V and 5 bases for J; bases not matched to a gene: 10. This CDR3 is CASSITGTGFHNEQFF. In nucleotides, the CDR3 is TGTGCCAGCAGCATCACCGGGACAGGGTTCCACAATGAGCAGTTCTTC. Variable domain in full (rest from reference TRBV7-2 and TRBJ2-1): GAGVSQSPSNKVTEKGKDVELRCDPISGHTALYWYRQSLGQGLEFLIYFQGNSAPDKSGLPSDRFSAERTGGSVSTLTIQRTQQEDSAVYLCASSITGTGFHNEQFFGPGTRLTVL.

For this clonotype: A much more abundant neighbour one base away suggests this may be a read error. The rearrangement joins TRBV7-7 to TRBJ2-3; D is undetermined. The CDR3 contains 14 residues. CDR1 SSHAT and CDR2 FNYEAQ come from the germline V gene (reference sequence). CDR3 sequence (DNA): TGTGCTAGCAGCGCCTCCCGTGGCACAGATATGCAGTATTTT. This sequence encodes CASSASRGTDMQYF.

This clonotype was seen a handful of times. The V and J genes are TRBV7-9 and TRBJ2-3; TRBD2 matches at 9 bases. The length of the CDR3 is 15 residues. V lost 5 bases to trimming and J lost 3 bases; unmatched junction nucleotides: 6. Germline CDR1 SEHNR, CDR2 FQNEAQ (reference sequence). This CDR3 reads CASSAQLAGTDTQYF. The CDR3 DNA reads TGTGCCAGCAGCGCCCAGCTAGCGGGAACAGATACGCAGTATTTT.

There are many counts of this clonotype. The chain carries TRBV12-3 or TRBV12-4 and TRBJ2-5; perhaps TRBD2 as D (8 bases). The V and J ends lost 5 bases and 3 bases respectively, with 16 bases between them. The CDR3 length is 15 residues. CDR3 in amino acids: CASSPRSGTEETQYF. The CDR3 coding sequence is TGTGCCAGCAGTCCTCGTAGCGGGACAGAAGAGACCCAGTACTTC.

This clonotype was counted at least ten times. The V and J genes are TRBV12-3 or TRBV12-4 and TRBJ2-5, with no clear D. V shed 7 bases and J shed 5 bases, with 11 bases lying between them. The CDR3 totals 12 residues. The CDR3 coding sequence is TGTGCCAGCACCCCCCTCGGGGAGACCCAGTACTTC. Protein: CASTPLGETQYF.

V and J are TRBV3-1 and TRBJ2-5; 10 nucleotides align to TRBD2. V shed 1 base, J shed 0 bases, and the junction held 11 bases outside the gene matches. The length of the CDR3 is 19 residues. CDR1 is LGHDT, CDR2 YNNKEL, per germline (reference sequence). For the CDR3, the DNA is TGTGCCAGCAGCCAAGGAATCCCAGCGGGGGGGCTCGACCAAGAGACCCAGTACTTC. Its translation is CASSQGIPAGGLDQETQYF.

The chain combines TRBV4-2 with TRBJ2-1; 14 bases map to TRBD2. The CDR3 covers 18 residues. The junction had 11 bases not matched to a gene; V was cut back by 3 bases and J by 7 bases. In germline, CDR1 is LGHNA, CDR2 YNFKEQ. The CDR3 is CASSHPTGTSGSGNEQFF. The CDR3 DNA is TGTGCCAGCAGCCATCCCACCGGGACTAGCGGGAGTGGGAATGAGCAGTTCTTC.

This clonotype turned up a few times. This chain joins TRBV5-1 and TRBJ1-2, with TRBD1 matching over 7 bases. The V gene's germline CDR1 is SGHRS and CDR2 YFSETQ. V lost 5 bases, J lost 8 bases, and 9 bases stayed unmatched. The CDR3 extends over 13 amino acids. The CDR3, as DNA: TGCGCCAGCAGTGCACGGGACAGCCCCGGCTACACCTTC. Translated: CASSARDSPGYTF.

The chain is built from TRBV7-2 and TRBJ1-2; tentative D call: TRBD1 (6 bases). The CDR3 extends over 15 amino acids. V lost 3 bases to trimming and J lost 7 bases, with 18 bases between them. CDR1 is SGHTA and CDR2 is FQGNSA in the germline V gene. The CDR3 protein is CASSLTPGARVGYTF. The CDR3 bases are TGTGCCAGCAGCTTGACTCCGGGGGCGCGGGTTGGCTACACCTTC.

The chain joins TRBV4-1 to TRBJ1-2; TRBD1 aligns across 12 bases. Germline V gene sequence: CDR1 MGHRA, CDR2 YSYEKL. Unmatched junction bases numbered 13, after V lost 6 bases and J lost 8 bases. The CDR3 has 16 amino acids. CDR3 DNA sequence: TGCGCCAGCAGGACGGGACAGGGGGCCCCTCTTAAAGGCTACACCTTC. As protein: CASRTGQGAPLKGYTF.

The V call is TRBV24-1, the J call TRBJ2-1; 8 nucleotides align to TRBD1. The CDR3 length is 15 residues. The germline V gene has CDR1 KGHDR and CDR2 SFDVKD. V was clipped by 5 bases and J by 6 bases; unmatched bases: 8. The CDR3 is CATSVPGQATNEQFF. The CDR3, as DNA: TGTGCCACCAGTGTCCCGGGACAGGCGACCAATGAGCAGTTCTTC.

The CDR3 DNA follows: TGTGCCAGCGCTCCCAACGGCGGGGAGTACAATGAGCAGTTCTTC. Amino acid sequence: CASAPNGGEYNEQFF. The V call is TRBV6-5, the J call TRBJ2-1, with D tentatively TRBD2 (6 bases). Deletions cut 8 bases from V and 4 bases from J, with 18 bases between. In germline, CDR1 is MNHEY, CDR2 SVGAGI. The CDR3 loop spans 15 amino acids.

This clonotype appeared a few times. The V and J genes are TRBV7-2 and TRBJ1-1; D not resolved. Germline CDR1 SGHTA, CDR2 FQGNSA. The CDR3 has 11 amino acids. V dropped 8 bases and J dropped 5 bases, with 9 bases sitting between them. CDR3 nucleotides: TGTGCCAGCCCTCCCGTTACTGAAGCTTTCTTT. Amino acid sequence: CASPPVTEAFF.

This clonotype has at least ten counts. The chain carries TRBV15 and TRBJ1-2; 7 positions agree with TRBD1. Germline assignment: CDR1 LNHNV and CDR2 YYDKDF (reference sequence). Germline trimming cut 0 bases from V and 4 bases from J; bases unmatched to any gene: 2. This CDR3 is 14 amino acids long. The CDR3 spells CATSRDRQGYGYTF. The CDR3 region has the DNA TGTGCCACCAGCAGAGATAGACAGGGCTATGGCTACACCTTC.

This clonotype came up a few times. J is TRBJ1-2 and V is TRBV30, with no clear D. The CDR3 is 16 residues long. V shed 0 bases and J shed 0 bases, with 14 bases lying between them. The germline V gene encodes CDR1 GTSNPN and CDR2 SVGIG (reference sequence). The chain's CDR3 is CAWSVGRATSNYGYTF. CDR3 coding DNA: TGTGCCTGGAGTGTAGGACGGGCAACCTCTAACTATGGCTACACCTTC.

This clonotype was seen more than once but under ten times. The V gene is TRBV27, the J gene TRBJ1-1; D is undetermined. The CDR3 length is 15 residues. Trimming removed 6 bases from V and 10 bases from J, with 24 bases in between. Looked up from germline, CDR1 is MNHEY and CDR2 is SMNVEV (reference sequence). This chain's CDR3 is CASSSAHAFGRPAFF. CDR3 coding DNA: TGTGCCAGCAGCTCCGCTCACGCGTTTGGCAGACCAGCTTTCTTT.

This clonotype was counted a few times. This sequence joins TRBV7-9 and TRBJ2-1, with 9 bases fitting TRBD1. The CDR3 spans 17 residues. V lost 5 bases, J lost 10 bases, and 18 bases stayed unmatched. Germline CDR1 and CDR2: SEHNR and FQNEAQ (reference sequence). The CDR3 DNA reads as TGTGCCAGCAGCACGACGCTCCGGGACAGGGCCGCGGAGGAGCAGTTCTTC. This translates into CASSTTLRDRAAEEQFF.

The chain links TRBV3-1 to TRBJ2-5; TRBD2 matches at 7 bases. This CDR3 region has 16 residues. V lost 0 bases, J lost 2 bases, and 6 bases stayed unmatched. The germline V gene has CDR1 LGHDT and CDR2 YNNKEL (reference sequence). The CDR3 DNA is TGTGCCAGCAGCCAAGAAGCGGGGAGGCCTCAAGAGACCCAGTACTTC. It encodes CASSQEAGRPQETQYF.

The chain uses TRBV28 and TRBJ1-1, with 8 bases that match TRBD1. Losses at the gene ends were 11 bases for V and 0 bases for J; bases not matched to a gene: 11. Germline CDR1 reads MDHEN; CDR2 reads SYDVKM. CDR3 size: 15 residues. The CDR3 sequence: CAGPRDRTMNTEAFF. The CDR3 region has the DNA TGTGCCGGCCCCCGGGACAGGACCATGAACACTGAAGCTTTCTTT.

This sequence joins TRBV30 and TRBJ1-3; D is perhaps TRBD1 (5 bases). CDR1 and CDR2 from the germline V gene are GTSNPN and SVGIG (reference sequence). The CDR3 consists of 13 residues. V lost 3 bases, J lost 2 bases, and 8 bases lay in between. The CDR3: CAWSPGAGNTIYF. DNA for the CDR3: TGTGCCTGGAGCCCGGGGGCTGGAAACACCATATATTTT.

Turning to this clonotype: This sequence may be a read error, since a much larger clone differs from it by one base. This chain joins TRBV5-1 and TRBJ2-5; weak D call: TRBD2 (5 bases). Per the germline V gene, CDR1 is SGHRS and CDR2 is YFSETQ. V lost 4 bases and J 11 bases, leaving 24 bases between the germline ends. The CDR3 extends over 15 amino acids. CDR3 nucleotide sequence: TGCGCCAGCAGCGAGGACGGACGGTCGTACGGGAAGCAGTACTTC. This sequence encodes CASSEDGRSYGKQYF.